The present T cell receptor beta chain was sequenced within a study of cytomegalovirus exposure and HLA in healthy donors. The wider study: The roughly 100 million unique TCR beta sequences, from 150 million to 200 million T cells, were found by an earlier analysis.

There are 11 residues in the CDR3. After removal of 4 bases from V and 13 bases from J, the junction contained 6 bases not matched to a gene. CDR1 MDHEN and CDR2 SYDVKM come from the germline V gene. Use of 60 Vbeta and 13 Jbeta primers characterized the PCR. Assay used: immunoSEQ multiplex PCR; TCRdb lists only in-frame clones, some missing. The sample lists tens of thousands of clones; approximately 91% were seen once. The chain has TRBV28 and TRBJ1-1; 7 nucleotides align to TRBD1. This clonotype was sampled from a woman between 18 and 29 years old in good health and CMV-seronegative. Specimen: PBMCs. The CDR3 nucleotides are TGTGCCAGCAGTTCATGGACAGGCGTTTTCTTT. Translation: CASSSWTGVFF.